The 31 T cell receptor beta chains in this list originate from one sample, sequenced in a study of T cell responses to AZD1222 COVID-19 vaccine. TCRdb keeps only in-frame clones here, not all; method: immunoSEQ multiplex PCR. This table has about 150,000 clones, around 90% appearing once. Here the sequenced sample was peripheral blood, taken on day 0 of AZD1222 vaccination. These receptors were taken from an adult in good health.

The CDR3 loop reads CASSLAPGYGYTF. For the CDR3, the DNA is TGCGCCAGCAGCTTGGCTCCCGGCTATGGCTACACCTTC. The rearrangement uses TRBV5-1 and TRBJ1-2; D is undetermined. Trimming shortened V by 0 bases and J by 4 bases, and 7 bases separated the two germline ends. CDR3 length: 13 residues. Germline V gene data show CDR1 as SGHRS and CDR2 as YFSETQ.

V is TRBV18 and J is TRBJ1-1; D gene unclear. Germline V gives CDR1 KGHSH, CDR2 LQKENI. There are 15 residues in the CDR3. V was shortened by 3 bases and J by 4 bases, with 15 bases between the two germline ends. The CDR3 spells CASSPDGEVGTEAFF. DNA of the CDR3: TGTGCCAGCTCACCGGATGGGGAGGTGGGCACTGAAGCTTTCTTT.

The V gene is TRBV5-1, the J gene TRBJ1-2; D ambiguous. Germline V gives CDR1 SGHRS, CDR2 YFSETQ. The CDR3 totals 12 residues. The germline V and J ends were trimmed by 0 bases and 6 bases, with 6 bases remaining between them. CDR3 nucleotides: TGCGCCAGCAGCTTGGGGAGCGATGGCTACACCTTC. Amino acid sequence: CASSLGSDGYTF.

The chain joins TRBV7-2 to TRBJ2-7; D is undetermined. Germline loops: CDR1 SGHTA, CDR2 FQGNSA. V was shortened by 5 bases and J by 1 base, with 12 bases between the two germline ends. The CDR3 loop spans 14 amino acids. The CDR3 nucleotides read TGTGCCAGCAGCCGTAGGCTGGAATCCTACGAGCAGTACTTC. Protein sequence: CASSRRLESYEQYF.

This chain joins TRBV19 and TRBJ2-3, with D possibly being TRBD1 or TRBD2 (5 bases each). CDR3 length: 15 residues. CDR1 is LNHDA and CDR2 is SQIVND in the germline V gene (reference sequence). Trimming left V 4 bases short and J 2 bases short, with 13 bases between. The CDR3 sequence: CASSSRESITDTQYF. The CDR3 DNA sequence: TGTGCCAGTAGTAGCAGGGAGTCGATCACAGATACGCAGTATTTT.

The chain recombines TRBV5-1 with TRBJ2-1, with D perhaps given as TRBD1 or TRBD2 (6 bases each). Trimming removed 2 bases from V and 0 bases from J, with 18 bases in between. This CDR3 has 18 residues. CDR1 is SGHRS and CDR2 is YFSETQ in the germline V gene. The CDR3 spells CASSFPGAGTLSYNEQFF. CDR3 sequence (DNA): TGCGCCAGCAGCTTCCCGGGGGCCGGGACCCTCTCCTACAATGAGCAGTTCTTC.

The chain employs TRBV18 and TRBJ2-6, with 7 bases lining up with TRBD1. V was pared by 3 bases and J by 2 bases, with 10 bases of the junction left unmatched. This CDR3 comprises 18 residues. Per the germline V gene, CDR1 is KGHSH and CDR2 is LQKENI. In nucleotides, the CDR3 is TGTGCCAGCTCACCCCTGTCCCGGGACAGCACTGGGGCCAACGTCCTGACTTTC. It specifies CASSPLSRDSTGANVLTF. Variable domain in full (rest from reference TRBV18 and TRBJ2-6): NAGVMQNPRHLVRRRGQEARLRCSPMKGHSHVYWYRQLPEEGLKFMVYLQKENIIDESGMPKERFSAEFPKEGPSILRIQQVVRGDSAAYFCASSPLSRDSTGANVLTFGAGSRLTVL.

The chain recombines TRBV19 with TRBJ2-7; TRBD2 aligns across 8 bases. Per germline, CDR1 LNHDA and CDR2 SQIVND (reference sequence). Trimming took 5 bases from V and 2 from J; bases not matched to a gene: 8. The CDR3 is 15 residues long. CDR3 coding DNA: TGTGCCAGTAGTTCCCGGGAGGGTCGGACCTACGAGCAGTACTTC. This gives the protein CASSSREGRTYEQYF. The whole variable domain, filled in from reference TRBV19 and TRBJ2-7, reads DGGITQSPKYLFRKEGQNVTLSCEQNLNHDAMYWYRQDPGQGLRLIYYSQIVNDFQKGDIAEGYSVSREKKESFPLTVTSAQKNPTAFYLCASSSREGRTYEQYFGPGTRLTVT.

The chain recombines TRBV7-9 with TRBJ1-4; 8 bases fit TRBD1. The CDR3 loop spans 15 amino acids. Trimming at V came to 3 bases and at J to 2 bases, leaving 2 bases not matched to a gene. Germline loops: CDR1 SEHNR, CDR2 FQNEAQ (reference sequence). The CDR3 spells CASSFDRGTNEKLFF. Written as DNA, the CDR3 is TGTGCCAGCAGCTTCGACAGGGGCACTAATGAAAAACTGTTTTTT.

As for this clone: Other DNA sequences in this sample translate to the same CDR3. The rearrangement uses TRBV11-1 and TRBJ2-1, with 7 bases fitting TRBD1. V was clipped by 4 bases and J by 0 bases; unmatched bases: 6. Germline V gene data show CDR1 as SGHAT and CDR2 as FQDESV (reference sequence). The CDR3 contains 16 residues. The CDR3 DNA follows: TGTGCCAGCAGCTCCCGGACAGGTAGCTCCTACAATGAGCAGTTCTTC. Translation gives CASSSRTGSSYNEQFF.

The chain combines TRBV6-5 with TRBJ2-5; 10 bases align to TRBD1. J lost 5 bases, V lost 6 bases, and 9 bases had no gene match. In germline, CDR1 is MNHEY, CDR2 SVGAGI. This CDR3 is 15 amino acids long. CDR3 sequence reads: CASRPGQGSVETQYF. Written as DNA, the CDR3 is TGTGCCAGCAGACCGGGACAGGGGTCCGTGGAGACCCAGTACTTC.

This clone appeared once. V is TRBV18 and J is TRBJ2-2, with 8 bases lining up with TRBD1. Unmatched junction bases numbered 8, after V lost 1 base and J lost 1 base. CDR3 length equals 18 residues. Germline lookup yields CDR1 KGHSH and CDR2 LQKENI. The CDR3 is CASSPQISGGRNTGELFF. The CDR3 coding sequence is TGTGCCAGCTCACCACAGATATCAGGGGGCCGGAACACCGGGGAGCTGTTTTTT.

This chain uses TRBV4-3 with TRBJ1-2, with unresolved D. V was cut by 1 base and J by 8 bases, with 17 bases left in between. This CDR3 comprises 15 residues. Per the germline V gene, CDR1 is LGHNA and CDR2 is YSLEER. Here the CDR3 reads CASSQAVRLGPGYTF. DNA of the CDR3: TGCGCCAGCAGCCAAGCTGTCCGACTAGGCCCGGGCTACACCTTC.

V gene TRBV6-1 combines with J gene TRBJ1-1; D is possibly TRBD1 (5 bases). From germline, CDR1 is MNHNS and CDR2 SASEGT. V lost 1 base, J lost 7 bases, and 10 bases lay in between. The CDR3 consists of 13 residues. The CDR3 reads CASSEVGDGEAFF. CDR3 nucleotides: TGTGCCAGCAGTGAAGTGGGGGACGGTGAAGCTTTCTTT.

The chain joins TRBV7-9 to TRBJ2-1, with 8 bases aligning to TRBD2. The V and J ends lost 0 bases and 3 bases, in that order; junction bases with no gene match: 4. This CDR3 contains 16 residues. The germline V gene encodes CDR1 SEHNR and CDR2 FQNEAQ (reference sequence). This CDR3 is CASSLAASGLYNEQFF. The DNA for the CDR3 is TGTGCCAGCAGCTTAGCGGCTAGCGGGCTCTACAATGAGCAGTTCTTC.

V is TRBV19 and J is TRBJ2-7; D tentatively reads TRBD1 or TRBD2 (5 bases each). Germline lookup yields CDR1 LNHDA and CDR2 SQIVND (reference sequence). Trimming stripped 5 bases from V and 0 bases from J, with 11 bases between. The CDR3 length is 14 residues. The CDR3 coding sequence is TGTGCCAGTAGTGAGGCAGGGAGCTCCTACGAGCAGTACTTC. The encoded protein is CASSEAGSSYEQYF.

This chain joins TRBV6-2 or TRBV6-3 and TRBJ2-2; the D gene is possibly TRBD1 (6 bases). This CDR3 contains 15 residues. Germline V CDR1 and CDR2: MNHEY, SVGEGT. With 2 bases removed from V and 4 bases from J, the gap between germline ends came to 11 bases. CDR3 amino acids: CASSYVTGPTGELFF. The CDR3 DNA follows: TGTGCCAGCAGTTACGTTACAGGGCCCACCGGGGAGCTGTTTTTT.

This clone has a handful of counts. The genes are TRBV3-1 (or the pseudogene TRBV3-2) and TRBJ2-1; TRBD2 matches 12 bases. CDR3 size: 16 residues. Germline loops: CDR1 LGHDT, CDR2 YNNKEL (reference sequence). V gave up 4 bases and J gave up 6 bases; unmatched junction bases: 7. The chain's CDR3 is CASSPSGLAGLNEQFF. Written as DNA, the CDR3 is TGTGCCAGCAGCCCCTCCGGACTAGCGGGACTCAATGAGCAGTTCTTC.

The gene calls are TRBV5-1 and TRBJ1-2; 8 bases map to TRBD1. The trim removed 4 bases at V and 4 bases at J, leaving 6 bases unmatched. CDR3 length equals 14 residues. Germline CDR1 and CDR2: SGHRS and YFSETQ. As DNA, the CDR3 is TGCGCCAGCAGCGACCCGGGACAGGTCTATGGCTACACCTTC. As protein: CASSDPGQVYGYTF.

The chain has TRBV4-1 and TRBJ1-6, with D hard to call. The CDR3 has 18 residues. The V gene's germline CDR1 is MGHRA and CDR2 YSYEKL. V was pared by 3 bases and J by 5 bases, with 20 bases between. The CDR3 is CASSHPGLSDGDNSPLHF. CDR3 coding DNA: TGCGCCAGCAGCCACCCCGGACTTTCCGATGGGGATAATTCACCCCTCCACTTT.

V and J are TRBV2 and TRBJ1-1, with a possible D match to TRBD1 (5 bases). CDR1 and CDR2 from the germline V gene are SNHLY and FYNNEI. The CDR3 length is 13 residues. Deletions cut 3 bases from V and 7 bases from J, with 12 bases between. The CDR3 here is CASSDRGWDEAFF. CDR3 nucleotides: TGTGCCAGCAGTGATAGGGGATGGGATGAAGCTTTCTTT.

This clone was counted a single time. The chain employs TRBV5-4 and TRBJ2-2; possibly TRBD1 or TRBD2 for D (6 bases each). V lost 4 bases, J lost 7 bases, and 14 bases lay in between. CDR3 length equals 14 residues. Germline V CDR1 and CDR2: SGHNT, YYREEE (reference sequence). The CDR3 spells CASSGLGGHGELFF. The CDR3 nucleotides read TGTGCCAGCAGCGGATTGGGGGGCCACGGGGAGCTGTTTTTT.

The chain links TRBV6-1 to TRBJ2-2; 15 nucleotides align to TRBD2. V trimming: 3 bases; J trimming: 0 bases; junction bases outside the gene matches: 2. Germline CDR1 reads MNHNS; CDR2 reads SASEGT. The CDR3 length is 18 residues. The CDR3 spells CASSEGLAGGSNTGELFF. The DNA of the CDR3 is TGTGCCAGCAGTGAGGGACTAGCGGGGGGCTCGAACACCGGGGAGCTGTTTTTT.

The chain has TRBV6-5 and TRBJ2-7, with 7 bases that match TRBD2. The junction had 7 bases not matched to a gene; V was cut back by 8 bases and J by 3 bases. This CDR3 has 13 amino acids. The germline V gene encodes CDR1 MNHEY and CDR2 SVGAGI. DNA of the CDR3: TGTGCCAGCCAGGCGGGAGAAAGCTACGAGCAGTACTTC. It translates to CASQAGESYEQYF.

The chain recombines TRBV12-3 or TRBV12-4 with TRBJ1-6; no clear D gene. Trimming pared 3 bases from V and 7 bases from J, leaving 7 bases between. The CDR3 consists of 13 residues. CDR3 DNA: TGTGCCAGCAGTTTCCCGACCAATTCACCCCTCCACTTT. Its protein product is CASSFPTNSPLHF.

The rearrangement links TRBV6-6 to TRBJ1-2; D might be TRBD1 (6 bases). CDR3 size: 14 residues. The V end was cut by 2 bases, the J end by 0 bases, with 7 bases between. In germline, CDR1 is MNHNY, CDR2 SVGAGI (reference sequence). For the CDR3, the DNA is TGTGCCAGCAGTTACGGGGGGCCTAACTATGGCTACACCTTC. Amino acid sequence: CASSYGGPNYGYTF.

This chain uses TRBV3-1 (or the pseudogene TRBV3-2) with TRBJ2-7; 9 bases fit TRBD2. The V gene's germline CDR1 is LGHDT and CDR2 YNNKEL (reference sequence). The CDR3 consists of 15 residues. V lost 4 bases to trimming and J lost 3 bases; unmatched junction nucleotides: 7. The CDR3 here is CASSLLSGGHYEQYF. CDR3 DNA: TGTGCCAGCAGCCTCCTTAGCGGGGGACACTACGAGCAGTACTTC.

This clone has just one count. The chain has TRBV6-5 and TRBJ1-5; D gene ambiguous. Trimming stripped 7 bases from V and 6 bases from J, with 13 bases between. The CDR3 spans 13 residues. Looked up from germline, CDR1 is MNHEY and CDR2 is SVGAGI. The CDR3: CASTEFGSQPQHF. The CDR3 DNA follows: TGTGCCAGCACGGAGTTTGGATCTCAGCCCCAGCATTTT.

The CDR3 DNA sequence: TGTGCCAGCAGCCGTGGACAGGGGGCAAAAGAGACCCAGTACTTC. Its translation is CASSRGQGAKETQYF. The V and J genes are TRBV5-4 and TRBJ2-5, with 11 bases fitting TRBD1. Germline assignment: CDR1 SGHNT and CDR2 YYREEE (reference sequence). The junction had 5 bases not matched to a gene; V was cut back by 4 bases and J by 3 bases. The CDR3 is 15 amino acids.

The CDR3, as DNA: TGTGCTAGTGCCGGGGACTCGGCCCATCAGCCCCAGCATTTT. Its protein is CASAGDSAHQPQHF. V usage is TRBV12-5 and J usage is TRBJ1-5; D perhaps matches TRBD1 (5 bases). Trimming stripped 7 bases from V and 5 bases from J, with 15 bases between. This CDR3 has 14 amino acids. CDR1 and CDR2 (germline): LGHNT, FRNRAP. Full variable domain (missing parts from reference TRBV12-5 and TRBJ1-5): DARVTQTPRHKVTEMGQEVTMRCQPILGHNTVFWYRQTMMQGLELLAYFRNRAPLDDSGMPKDRFSAEMPDATLATLKIQPSEPRDSAVYFCASAGDSAHQPQHFGDGTRLSIL.

The chain joins TRBV7-9 to TRBJ2-2, with a possible D match to TRBD1 (5 bases). CDR1 is SEHNR and CDR2 is FQNEAQ in the germline V gene (reference sequence). Trimming left V 2 bases short and J 5 bases short, with 12 bases between. The CDR3 runs to 15 residues. CDR3 in DNA: TGTGCCAGCAGCTTACAAGGGGCGAGTACCGGGGAGCTGTTTTTT. Protein product: CASSLQGASTGELFF.